This TCR beta chain was identified during a study of cytomegalovirus exposure and HLA in healthy donors. Primers: 60 Vbeta forward and 13 Jbeta reverse. Sequencing used immunoSEQ multiplex PCR; TCRdb keeps in-frame clones, though not all of them. The table lists about 70,000 clones, 75% to 90% of them singletons. The CDR3 totals 16 residues. Trimming left V 1 base short and J 4 bases short, with 14 bases between. The germline V gene encodes CDR1 LGHNA and CDR2 YNFKEQ. Sequencing was done on a sample of PBMCs. The J gene is TRBJ1-5, the V gene TRBV4-2, with a weak D call TRBD1 (5 bases). The receptor's source is a woman in her 30s in good health and CMV-seronegative. The CDR3 protein is CASSQVLGLGNQPQHF. The CDR3 region has the DNA TGTGCCAGCAGCCAAGTTCTGGGGCTGGGAAATCAGCCCCAGCATTTT.